What follows describes a single TCR beta chain. Its antigen is still unknown. This record belongs to a study of cytomegalovirus exposure and HLA in healthy donors. Across the whole study: Early release data held some 80 million unique TCRs from HLA-typed donors.

Study findings and constraints: Most of the TCR beta V segments (in an earlier analysis) were productive either about 90% or about 30% of the time. A missense variant in DCLRE1C was later tied to TCR beta V- and J-gene trimming.

Primers for the PCR totalled 60 Vbeta and 13 Jbeta. Clones were sequenced by immunoSEQ multiplex PCR, and TCRdb holds only the in-frame ones, with some missing. The table includes 150,000 to 200,000 clones, around three quarters detected once. Sequencing used PBMCs. This receptor was obtained from a man aged 40-49 years in good health and CMV-seronegative.

The CDR3 region is CASSPPGSHNEQFF. CDR3 sequence (DNA): TGTGCCAGCAGCCCCCCCGGGTCTCACAATGAGCAGTTCTTC. The chain employs TRBV28 and TRBJ2-1; D is unresolved. The V gene lost 6 bases and the J gene lost 5 bases, with 14 bases spanning the gap. Germline V gene lookup returns CDR1 MDHEN and CDR2 SYDVKM. This CDR3 has 14 residues.